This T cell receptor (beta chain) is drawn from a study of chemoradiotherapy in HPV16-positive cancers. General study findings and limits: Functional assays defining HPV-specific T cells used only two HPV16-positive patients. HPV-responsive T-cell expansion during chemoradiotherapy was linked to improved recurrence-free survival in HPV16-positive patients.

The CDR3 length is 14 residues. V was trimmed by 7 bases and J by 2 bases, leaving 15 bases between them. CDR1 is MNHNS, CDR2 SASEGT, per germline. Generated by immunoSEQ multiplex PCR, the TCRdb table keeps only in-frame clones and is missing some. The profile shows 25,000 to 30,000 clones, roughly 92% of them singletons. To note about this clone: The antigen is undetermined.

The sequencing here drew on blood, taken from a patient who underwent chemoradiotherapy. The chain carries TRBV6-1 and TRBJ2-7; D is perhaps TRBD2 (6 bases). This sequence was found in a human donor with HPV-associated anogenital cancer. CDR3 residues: CASTLEGPTYEQYF. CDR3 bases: TGTGCCAGCACCCTGGAGGGGCCCACCTACGAGCAGTACTTC.